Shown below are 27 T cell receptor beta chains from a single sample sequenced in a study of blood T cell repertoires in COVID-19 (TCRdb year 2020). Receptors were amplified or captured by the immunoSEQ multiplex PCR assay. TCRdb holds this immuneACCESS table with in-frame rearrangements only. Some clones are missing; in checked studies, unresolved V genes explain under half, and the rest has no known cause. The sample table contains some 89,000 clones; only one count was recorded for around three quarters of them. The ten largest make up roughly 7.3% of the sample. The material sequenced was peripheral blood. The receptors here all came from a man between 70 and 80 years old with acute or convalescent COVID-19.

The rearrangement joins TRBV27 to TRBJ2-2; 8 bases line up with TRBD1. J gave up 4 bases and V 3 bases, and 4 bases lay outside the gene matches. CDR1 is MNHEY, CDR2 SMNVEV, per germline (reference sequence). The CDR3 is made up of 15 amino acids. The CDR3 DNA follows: TGTGCCAGCAGTTTCGTCAGGGGGCCCACCGGGGAGCTGTTTTTT. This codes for CASSFVRGPTGELFF.

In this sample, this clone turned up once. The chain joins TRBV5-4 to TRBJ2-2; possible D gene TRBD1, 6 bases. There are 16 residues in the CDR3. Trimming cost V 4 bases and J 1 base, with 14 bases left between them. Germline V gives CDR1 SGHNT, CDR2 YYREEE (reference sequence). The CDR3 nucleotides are TGTGCCAGCAGCCCAGGGACAAAGGGGAACACCGGGGAGCTGTTTTTT. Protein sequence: CASSPGTKGNTGELFF.

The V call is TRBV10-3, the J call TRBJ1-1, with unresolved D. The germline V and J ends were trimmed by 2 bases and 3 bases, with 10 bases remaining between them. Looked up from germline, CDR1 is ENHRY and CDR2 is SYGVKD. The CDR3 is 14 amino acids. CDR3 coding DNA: TGTGCCATCAGTGAGCGGCAGGCCGACACTGAAGCTTTCTTT. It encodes CAISERQADTEAFF.

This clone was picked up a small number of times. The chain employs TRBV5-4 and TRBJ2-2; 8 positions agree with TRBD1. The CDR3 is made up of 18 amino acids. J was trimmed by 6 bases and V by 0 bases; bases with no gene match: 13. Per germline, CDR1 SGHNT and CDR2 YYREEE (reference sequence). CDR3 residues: CASSLAGTGGRHAGELFF. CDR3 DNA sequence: TGTGCCAGCAGCTTGGCCGGGACAGGAGGCAGACACGCCGGGGAGCTGTTTTTT.

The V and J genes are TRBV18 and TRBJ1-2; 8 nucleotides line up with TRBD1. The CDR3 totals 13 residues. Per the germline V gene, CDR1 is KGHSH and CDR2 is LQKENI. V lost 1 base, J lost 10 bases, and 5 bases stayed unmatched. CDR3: CASSPLPDRDYTF. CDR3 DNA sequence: TGTGCCAGCTCACCACTCCCGGACAGGGACTACACCTTC.

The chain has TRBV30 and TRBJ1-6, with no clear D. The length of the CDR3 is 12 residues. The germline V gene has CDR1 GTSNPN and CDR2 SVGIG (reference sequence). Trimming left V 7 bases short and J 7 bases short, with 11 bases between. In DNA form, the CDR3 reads TGTGCCTCGGAGCCGGGAAATTCACCCCTCCACTTT. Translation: CASEPGNSPLHF.

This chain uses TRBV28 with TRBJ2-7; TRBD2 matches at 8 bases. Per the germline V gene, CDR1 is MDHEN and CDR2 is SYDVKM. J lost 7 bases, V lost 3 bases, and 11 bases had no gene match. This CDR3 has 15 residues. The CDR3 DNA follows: TGTGCCAGCAGTTTGCGGGGGGCTTTTGGGAGAGAGCAGTACTTC. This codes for CASSLRGAFGREQYF.

The CDR3 coding sequence is TGTGCCAGCTCACCCGTGGACAGGTCGAGAAATACGCAGTATTTT. It yields the protein CASSPVDRSRNTQYF. This sequence joins TRBV18 and TRBJ2-3, with TRBD1 matching over 7 bases. From germline, CDR1 is KGHSH and CDR2 LQKENI. The CDR3 contains 15 residues. The junction had 10 bases not matched to a gene; V was cut back by 3 bases and J by 7 bases.

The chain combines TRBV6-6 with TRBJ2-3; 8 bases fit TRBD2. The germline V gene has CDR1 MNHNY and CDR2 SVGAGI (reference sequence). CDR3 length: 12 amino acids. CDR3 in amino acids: CVAGKGTDTQYF. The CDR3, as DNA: TGTGTAGCGGGAAAGGGCACAGATACGCAGTATTTT.

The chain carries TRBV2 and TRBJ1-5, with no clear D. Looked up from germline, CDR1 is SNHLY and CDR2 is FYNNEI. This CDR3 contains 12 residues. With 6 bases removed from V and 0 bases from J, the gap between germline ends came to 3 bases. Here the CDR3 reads CASSVSNQPQHF. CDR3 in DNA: TGTGCCAGCAGCGTTAGCAATCAGCCCCAGCATTTT.

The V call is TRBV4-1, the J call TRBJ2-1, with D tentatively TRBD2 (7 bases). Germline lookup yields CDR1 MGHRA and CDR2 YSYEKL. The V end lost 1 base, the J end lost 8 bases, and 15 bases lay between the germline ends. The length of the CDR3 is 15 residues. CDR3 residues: CASSQVLGGVDEQFF. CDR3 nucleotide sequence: TGCGCCAGCAGCCAAGTTTTAGGGGGGGTGGATGAGCAGTTCTTC.

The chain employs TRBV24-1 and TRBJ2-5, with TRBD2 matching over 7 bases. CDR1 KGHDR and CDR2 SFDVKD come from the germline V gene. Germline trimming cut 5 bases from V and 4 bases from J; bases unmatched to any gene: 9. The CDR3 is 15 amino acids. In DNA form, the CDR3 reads TGTGCCACCAGTGCGGGAGGAGTTAGCGGAGAGACCCAGTACTTC. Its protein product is CATSAGGVSGETQYF.

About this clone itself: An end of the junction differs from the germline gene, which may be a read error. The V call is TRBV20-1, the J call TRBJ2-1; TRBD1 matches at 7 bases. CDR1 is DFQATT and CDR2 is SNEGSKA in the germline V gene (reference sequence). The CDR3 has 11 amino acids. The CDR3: CSAPPLTGPVF. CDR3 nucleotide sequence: TGCAGTGCGCCACCCTTGACAGGGCCAGTCTTC.

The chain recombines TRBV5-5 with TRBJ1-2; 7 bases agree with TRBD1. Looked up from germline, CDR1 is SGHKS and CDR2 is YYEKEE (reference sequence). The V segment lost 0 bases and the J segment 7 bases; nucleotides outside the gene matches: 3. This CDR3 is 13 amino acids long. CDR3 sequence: CASSLVTGPGYTF. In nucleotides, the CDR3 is TGTGCCAGCAGCTTGGTGACAGGGCCTGGCTACACCTTC.

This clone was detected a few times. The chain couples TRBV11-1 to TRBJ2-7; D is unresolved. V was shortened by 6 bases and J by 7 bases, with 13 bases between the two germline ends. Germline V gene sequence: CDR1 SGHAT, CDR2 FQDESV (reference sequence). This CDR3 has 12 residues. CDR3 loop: CASRGVTWEQYF. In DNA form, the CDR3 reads TGTGCCAGCAGAGGAGTAACATGGGAGCAGTACTTC.

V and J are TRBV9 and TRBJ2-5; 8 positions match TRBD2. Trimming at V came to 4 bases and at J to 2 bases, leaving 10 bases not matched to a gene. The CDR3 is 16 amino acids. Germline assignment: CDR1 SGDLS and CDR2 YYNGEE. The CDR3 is CASSPTAGGPQETQYF. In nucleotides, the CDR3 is TGTGCCAGCAGCCCCACGGCGGGGGGCCCTCAAGAGACCCAGTACTTC.

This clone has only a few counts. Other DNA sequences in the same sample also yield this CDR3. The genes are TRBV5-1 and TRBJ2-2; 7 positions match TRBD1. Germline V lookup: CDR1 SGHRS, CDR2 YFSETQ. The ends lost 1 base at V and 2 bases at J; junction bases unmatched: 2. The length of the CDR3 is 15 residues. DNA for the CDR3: TGCGCCAGCAGCTTGACAGGGGCTAACACCGGGGAGCTGTTTTTT. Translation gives CASSLTGANTGELFF.

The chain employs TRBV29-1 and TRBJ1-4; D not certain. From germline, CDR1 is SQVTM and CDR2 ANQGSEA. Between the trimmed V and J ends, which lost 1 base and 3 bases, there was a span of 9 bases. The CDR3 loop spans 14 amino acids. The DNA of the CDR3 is TGCAGCGTTGAAGGGCCGGAGGCTAATGAAAAACTGTTTTTT. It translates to CSVEGPEANEKLFF.

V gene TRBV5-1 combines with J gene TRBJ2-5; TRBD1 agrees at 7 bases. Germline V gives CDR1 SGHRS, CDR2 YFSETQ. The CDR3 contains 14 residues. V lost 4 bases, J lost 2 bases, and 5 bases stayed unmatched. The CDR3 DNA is TGCGCCAGCAGCACAAACAGGGGTCAAGAGACCCAGTACTTC. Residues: CASSTNRGQETQYF.

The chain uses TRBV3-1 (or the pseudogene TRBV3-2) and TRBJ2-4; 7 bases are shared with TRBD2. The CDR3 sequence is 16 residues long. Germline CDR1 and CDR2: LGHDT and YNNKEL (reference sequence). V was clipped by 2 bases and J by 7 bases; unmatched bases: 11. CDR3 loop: CASSQIFAGVANIQYF. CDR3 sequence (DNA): TGTGCCAGCAGCCAAATTTTCGCGGGAGTGGCCAACATTCAGTACTTC.

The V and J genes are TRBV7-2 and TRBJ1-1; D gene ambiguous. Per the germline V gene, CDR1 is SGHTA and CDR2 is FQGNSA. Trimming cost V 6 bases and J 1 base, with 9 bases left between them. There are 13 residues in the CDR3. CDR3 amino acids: CASREAGNTEAFF. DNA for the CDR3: TGTGCCAGCAGGGAAGCAGGGAACACTGAAGCTTTCTTT.

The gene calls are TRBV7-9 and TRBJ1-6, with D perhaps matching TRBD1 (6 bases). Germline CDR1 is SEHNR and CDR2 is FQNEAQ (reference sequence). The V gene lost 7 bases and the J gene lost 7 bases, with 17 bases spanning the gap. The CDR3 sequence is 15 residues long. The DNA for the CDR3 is TGTGCCAGCACCTCCATACAGGGATCAAATTCACCCCTCCACTTT. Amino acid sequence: CASTSIQGSNSPLHF. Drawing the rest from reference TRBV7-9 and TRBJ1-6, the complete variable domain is DTGVSQNPRHKITKRGQNVTFRCDPISEHNRLYWYRQTLGQGPEFLTYFQNEAQLEKSRLLSDRFSAERPKGSFSTLEIQRTEQGDSAMYLCASTSIQGSNSPLHFGNGTRLTVT.

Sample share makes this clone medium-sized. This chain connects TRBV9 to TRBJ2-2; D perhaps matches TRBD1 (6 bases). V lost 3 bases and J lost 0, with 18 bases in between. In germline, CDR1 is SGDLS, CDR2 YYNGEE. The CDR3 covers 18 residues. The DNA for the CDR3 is TGTGCCAGCAGCGACCTACACAGGGCCCCCACGAACACCGGGGAGCTGTTTTTT. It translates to CASSDLHRAPTNTGELFF. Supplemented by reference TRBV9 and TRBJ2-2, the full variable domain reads DSGVTQTPKHLITATGQRVTLRCSPRSGDLSVYWYQQSLDQGLQFLIQYYNGEERAKGNILERFSAQQFPDLHSELNLSSLELGDSALYFCASSDLHRAPTNTGELFFGEGSRLTVL.

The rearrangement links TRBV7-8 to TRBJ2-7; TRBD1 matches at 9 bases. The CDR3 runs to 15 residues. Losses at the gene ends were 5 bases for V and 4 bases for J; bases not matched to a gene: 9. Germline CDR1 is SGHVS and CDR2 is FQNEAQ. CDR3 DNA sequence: TGTGCCAGCAGCATCCCGGGACAGGGCCCTTACGAGCAGTACTTC. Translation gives CASSIPGQGPYEQYF.

CDR3 sequence (DNA): TGTGCCAGCAGCTTCGGACTAGCGGCCACCGGGGAGCTGTTTTTT. Encoded protein: CASSFGLAATGELFF. This rearrangement joins TRBV3-1 (or the pseudogene TRBV3-2) to TRBJ2-2; 10 bases fit TRBD2. Trimming at V came to 5 bases and at J to 4 bases, leaving 4 bases not matched to a gene. The CDR3 extends over 15 amino acids. Germline V gene sequence: CDR1 LGHDT, CDR2 YNNKEL (reference sequence).

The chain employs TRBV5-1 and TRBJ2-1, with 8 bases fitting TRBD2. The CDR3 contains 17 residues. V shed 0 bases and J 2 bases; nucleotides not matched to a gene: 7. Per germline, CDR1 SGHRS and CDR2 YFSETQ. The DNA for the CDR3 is TGCGCCAGCAGCTTGGGAGTTGCGGGAGGCCCCTACAATGAGCAGTTCTTC. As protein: CASSLGVAGGPYNEQFF.

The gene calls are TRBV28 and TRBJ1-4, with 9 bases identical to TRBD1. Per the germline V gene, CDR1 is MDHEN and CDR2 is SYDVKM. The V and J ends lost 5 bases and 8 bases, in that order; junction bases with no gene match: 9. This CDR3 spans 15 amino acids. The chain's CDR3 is CASSAPGQGREKLFF. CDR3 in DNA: TGTGCCAGCAGTGCCCCGGGACAGGGTAGGGAAAAACTGTTTTTT.